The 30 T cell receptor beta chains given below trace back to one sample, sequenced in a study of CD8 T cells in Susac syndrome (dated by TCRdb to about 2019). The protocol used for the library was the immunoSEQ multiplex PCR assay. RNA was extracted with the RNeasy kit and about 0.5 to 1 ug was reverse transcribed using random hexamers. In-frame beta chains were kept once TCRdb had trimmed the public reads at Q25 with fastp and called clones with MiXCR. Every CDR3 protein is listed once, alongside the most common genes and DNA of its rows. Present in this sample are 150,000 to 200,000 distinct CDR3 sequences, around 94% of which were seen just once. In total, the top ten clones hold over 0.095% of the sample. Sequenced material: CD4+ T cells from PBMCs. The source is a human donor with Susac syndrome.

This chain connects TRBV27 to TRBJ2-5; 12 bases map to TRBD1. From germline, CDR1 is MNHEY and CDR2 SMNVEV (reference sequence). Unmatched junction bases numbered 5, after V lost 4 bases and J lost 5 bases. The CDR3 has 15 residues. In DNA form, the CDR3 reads TGTGCCAGCAGTTATGGGACAGGGGGCGGGGAGACCCAGTACTTC. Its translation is CASSYGTGGGETQYF.

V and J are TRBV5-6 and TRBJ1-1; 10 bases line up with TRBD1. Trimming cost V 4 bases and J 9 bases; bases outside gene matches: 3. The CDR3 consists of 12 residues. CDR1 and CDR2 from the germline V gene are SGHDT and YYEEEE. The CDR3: CASSQTGGKAFF. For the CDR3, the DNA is TGTGCCAGCAGCCAGACAGGGGGCAAAGCTTTCTTT.

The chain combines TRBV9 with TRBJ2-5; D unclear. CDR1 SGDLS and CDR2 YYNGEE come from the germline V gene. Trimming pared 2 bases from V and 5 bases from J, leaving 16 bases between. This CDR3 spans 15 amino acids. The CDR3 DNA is TGTGCCAGCAGCGTCTCGAGTGGCGGTAGGGAGACCCAGTACTTC. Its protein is CASSVSSGGRETQYF.

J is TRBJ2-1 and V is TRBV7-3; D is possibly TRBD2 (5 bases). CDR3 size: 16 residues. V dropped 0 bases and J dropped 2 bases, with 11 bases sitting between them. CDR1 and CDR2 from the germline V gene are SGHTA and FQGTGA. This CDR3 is CASSLTKRAAYNEQFF. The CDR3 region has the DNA TGTGCCAGCAGCTTAACGAAGAGGGCAGCCTACAATGAGCAGTTCTTC.

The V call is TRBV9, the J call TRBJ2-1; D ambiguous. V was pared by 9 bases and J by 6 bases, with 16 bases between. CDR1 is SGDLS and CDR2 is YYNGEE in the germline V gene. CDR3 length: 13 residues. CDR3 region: CATPEDRLNEQFF. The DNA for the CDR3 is TGTGCCACCCCCGAGGACCGACTCAATGAGCAGTTCTTC.

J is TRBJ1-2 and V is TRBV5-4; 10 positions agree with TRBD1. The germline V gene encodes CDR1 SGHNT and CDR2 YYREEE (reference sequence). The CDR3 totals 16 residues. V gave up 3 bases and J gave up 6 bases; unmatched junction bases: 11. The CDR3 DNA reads TGTGCCAGCAGCTCGGGACAGGGGAATTTCGGGGATGGCTACACCTTC. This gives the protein CASSSGQGNFGDGYTF.

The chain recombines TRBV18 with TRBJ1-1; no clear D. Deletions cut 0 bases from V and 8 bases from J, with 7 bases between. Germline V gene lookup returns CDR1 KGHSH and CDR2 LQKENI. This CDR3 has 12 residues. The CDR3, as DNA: TGTGCCAGCTCACCACCGAAAGCCGAAGCTTTCTTT. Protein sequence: CASSPPKAEAFF.

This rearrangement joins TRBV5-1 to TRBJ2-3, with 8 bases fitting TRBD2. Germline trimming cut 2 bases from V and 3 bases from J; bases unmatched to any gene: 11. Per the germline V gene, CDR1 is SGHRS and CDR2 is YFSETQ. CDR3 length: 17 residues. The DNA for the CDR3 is TGCGCCAGCAGCTTCGAGTTGGCGGGGGGCACTACAGATACGCAGTATTTT. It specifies CASSFELAGGTTDTQYF.

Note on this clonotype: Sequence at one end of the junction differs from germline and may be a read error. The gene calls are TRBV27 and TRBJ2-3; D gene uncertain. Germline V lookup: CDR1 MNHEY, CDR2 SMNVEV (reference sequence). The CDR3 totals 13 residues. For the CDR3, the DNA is TGTGCCAGCAGTCTATCCCGACCAGATACGCAGTATTTT. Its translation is CASSLSRPDTQYF.

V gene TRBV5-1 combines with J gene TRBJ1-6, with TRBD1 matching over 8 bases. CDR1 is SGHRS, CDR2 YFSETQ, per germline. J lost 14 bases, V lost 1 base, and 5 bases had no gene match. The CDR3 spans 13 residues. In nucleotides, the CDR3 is TGCGCCAGCAGCTTGAGGACAGGGACGGCCCTCCACTTT. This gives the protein CASSLRTGTALHF.

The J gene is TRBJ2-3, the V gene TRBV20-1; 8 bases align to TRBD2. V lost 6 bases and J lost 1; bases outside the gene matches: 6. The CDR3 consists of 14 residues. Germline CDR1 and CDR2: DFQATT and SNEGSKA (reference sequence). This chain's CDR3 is CSAEPGLGTDTQYF. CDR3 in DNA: TGCAGTGCAGAACCGGGACTAGGCACAGATACGCAGTATTTT.

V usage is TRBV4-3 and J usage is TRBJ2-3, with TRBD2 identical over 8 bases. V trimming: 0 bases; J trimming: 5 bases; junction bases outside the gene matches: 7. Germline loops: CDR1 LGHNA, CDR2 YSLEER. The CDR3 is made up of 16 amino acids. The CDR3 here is CASSQDFERGRDTQYF. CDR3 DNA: TGCGCCAGCAGCCAAGATTTCGAGCGGGGGAGAGATACGCAGTATTTT.

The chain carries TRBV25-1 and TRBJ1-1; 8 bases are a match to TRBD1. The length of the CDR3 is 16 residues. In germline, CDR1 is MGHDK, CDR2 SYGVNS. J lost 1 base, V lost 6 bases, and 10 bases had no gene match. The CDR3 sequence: CASSAQGAAPNTEAFF. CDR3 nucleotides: TGTGCCAGCAGCGCCCAGGGGGCGGCACCGAACACTGAAGCTTTCTTT.

CDR3 sequence: CASSRDGTTYEQYF. DNA of the CDR3: TGTGCCAGCAGCCGGGACGGAACTACCTACGAGCAGTACTTC. The gene calls are TRBV6-2 or TRBV6-3 and TRBJ2-7; D tentatively fits TRBD1 or TRBD2 (5 bases each). CDR1 and CDR2 (germline): MNHEY, SVGEGT. The CDR3 is 14 residues long. Trimming removed 6 bases at V and 2 bases at J, with 14 bases between.

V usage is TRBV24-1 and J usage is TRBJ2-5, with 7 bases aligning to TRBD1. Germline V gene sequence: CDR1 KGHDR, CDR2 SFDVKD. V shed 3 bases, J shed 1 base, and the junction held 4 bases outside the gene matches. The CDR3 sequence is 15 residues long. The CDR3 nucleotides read TGTGCCACCAGTGATCACAGACAGGGCCAAGAGACCCAGTACTTC. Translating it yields CATSDHRQGQETQYF.

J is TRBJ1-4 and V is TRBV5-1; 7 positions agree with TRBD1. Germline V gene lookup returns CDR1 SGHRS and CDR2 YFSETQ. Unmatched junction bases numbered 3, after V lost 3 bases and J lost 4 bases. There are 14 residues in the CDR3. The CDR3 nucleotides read TGCGCCAGCAGCTCCGGGACAGTTAATGAAAAACTGTTTTTT. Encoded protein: CASSSGTVNEKLFF.

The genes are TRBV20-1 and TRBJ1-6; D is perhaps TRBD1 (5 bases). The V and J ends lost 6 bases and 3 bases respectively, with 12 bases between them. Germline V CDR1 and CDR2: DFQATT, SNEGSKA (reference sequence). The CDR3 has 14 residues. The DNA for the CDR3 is TGCAGTGCGAAGACAGCCAGCTATAATTCACCCCTCCACTTT. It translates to CSAKTASYNSPLHF.

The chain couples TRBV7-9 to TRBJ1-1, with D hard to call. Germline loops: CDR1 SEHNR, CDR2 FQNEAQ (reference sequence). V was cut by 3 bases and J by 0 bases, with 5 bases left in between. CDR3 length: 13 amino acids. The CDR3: CASSFDMNTEAFF. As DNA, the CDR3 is TGTGCCAGCAGCTTTGATATGAACACTGAAGCTTTCTTT. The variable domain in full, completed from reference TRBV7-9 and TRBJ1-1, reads DTGVSQNPRHKITKRGQNVTFRCDPISEHNRLYWYRQTLGQGPEFLTYFQNEAQLEKSRLLSDRFSAERPKGSFSTLEIQRTEQGDSAMYLCASSFDMNTEAFFGQGTRLTVV.

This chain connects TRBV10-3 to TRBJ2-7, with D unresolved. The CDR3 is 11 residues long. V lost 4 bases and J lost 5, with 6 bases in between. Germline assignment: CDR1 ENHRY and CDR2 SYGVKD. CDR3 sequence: CAISGDNEQYF. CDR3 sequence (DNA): TGTGCCATCAGTGGCGACAACGAGCAGTACTTC.

The CDR3 here is CASSRSGTDSYEQYF. The CDR3 DNA follows: TGTGCCAGCAGTCGTTCCGGGACAGACTCCTACGAGCAGTACTTC. J is TRBJ2-7 and V is TRBV27; 7 nucleotides match TRBD1. After removal of 5 bases from V and 0 bases from J, the junction contained 7 bases not matched to a gene. The CDR3 is made up of 15 amino acids. Germline CDR1 reads MNHEY; CDR2 reads SMNVEV (reference sequence).

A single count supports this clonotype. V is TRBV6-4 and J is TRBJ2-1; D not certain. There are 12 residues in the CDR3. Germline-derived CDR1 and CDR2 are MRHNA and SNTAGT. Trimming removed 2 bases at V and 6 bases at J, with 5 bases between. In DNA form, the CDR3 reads TGTGCCAGCAGTGACAGGCTCAATGAGCAGTTCTTC. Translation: CASSDRLNEQFF.

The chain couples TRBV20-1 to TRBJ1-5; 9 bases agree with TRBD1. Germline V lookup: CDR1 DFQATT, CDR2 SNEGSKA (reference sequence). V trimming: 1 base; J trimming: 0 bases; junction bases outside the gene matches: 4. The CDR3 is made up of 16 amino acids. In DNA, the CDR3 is TGCAGTGCTAGAGGCGGACAGGGGTATAGCAATCAGCCCCAGCATTTT. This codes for CSARGGQGYSNQPQHF.

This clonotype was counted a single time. The chain's CDR3 is CASSRGTSRYTF. In DNA form, the CDR3 reads TGCGCCAGCAGCCGGGGGACATCGAGATACACCTTC. The chain recombines TRBV5-1 with TRBJ1-2, with D maybe TRBD1 (6 bases). Germline V lookup: CDR1 SGHRS, CDR2 YFSETQ. V was trimmed by 4 bases and J by 11 bases, leaving 15 bases between them. There are 12 residues in the CDR3.

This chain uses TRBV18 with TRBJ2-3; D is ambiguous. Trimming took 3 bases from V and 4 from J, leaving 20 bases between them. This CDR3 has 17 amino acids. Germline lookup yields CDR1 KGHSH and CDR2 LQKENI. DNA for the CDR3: TGTGCCAGCTCACCCAACGACGGCCTCTGGAACGCAGATACGCAGTATTTT. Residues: CASSPNDGLWNADTQYF.

As DNA, the CDR3 is TGCAGTGTACGTGATTTGCAGGGGCTTGAAGCTTTCTTT. Amino acids: CSVRDLQGLEAFF. The chain joins TRBV20-1 to TRBJ1-1, with a possible D match to TRBD1 (6 bases). The CDR3 sequence is 13 residues long. The V gene's germline CDR1 is DFQATT and CDR2 SNEGSKA (reference sequence). The V end lost 7 bases, the J end lost 7 bases, and 19 bases lay between the germline ends.

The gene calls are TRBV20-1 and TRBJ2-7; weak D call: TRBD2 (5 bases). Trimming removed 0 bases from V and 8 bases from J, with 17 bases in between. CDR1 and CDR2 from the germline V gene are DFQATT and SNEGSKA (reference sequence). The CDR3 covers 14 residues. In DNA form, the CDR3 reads TGCAGTGCTAGAGAAAGGGCTAGCCCCCTCCAGCAGTACTTC. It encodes CSARERASPLQQYF.

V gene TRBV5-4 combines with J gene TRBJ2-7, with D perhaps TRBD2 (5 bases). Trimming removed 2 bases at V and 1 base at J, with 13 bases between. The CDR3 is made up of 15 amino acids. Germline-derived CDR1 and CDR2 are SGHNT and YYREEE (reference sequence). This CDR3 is CASSLSSGVSYEQYF. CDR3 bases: TGTGCCAGCAGCTTATCGTCCGGGGTTTCCTACGAGCAGTACTTC.

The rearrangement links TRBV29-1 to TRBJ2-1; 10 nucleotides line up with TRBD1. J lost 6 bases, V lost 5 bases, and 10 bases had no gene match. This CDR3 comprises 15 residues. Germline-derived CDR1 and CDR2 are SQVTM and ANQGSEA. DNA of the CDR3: TGCAGCGTTAGGTCCCCGGGACAGGGGCTCAATGAGCAGTTCTTC. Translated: CSVRSPGQGLNEQFF.

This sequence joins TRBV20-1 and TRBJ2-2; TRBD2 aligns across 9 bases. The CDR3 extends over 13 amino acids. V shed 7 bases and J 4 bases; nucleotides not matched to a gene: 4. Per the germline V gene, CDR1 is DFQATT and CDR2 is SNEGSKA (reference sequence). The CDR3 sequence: CSVVAGATGELFF. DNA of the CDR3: TGCAGTGTAGTAGCGGGGGCCACCGGGGAGCTGTTTTTT.

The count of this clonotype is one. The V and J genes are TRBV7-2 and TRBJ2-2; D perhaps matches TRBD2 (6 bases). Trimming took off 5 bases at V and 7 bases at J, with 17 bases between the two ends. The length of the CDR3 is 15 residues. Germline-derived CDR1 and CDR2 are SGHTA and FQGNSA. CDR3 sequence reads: CASSRSGGGDGELFF. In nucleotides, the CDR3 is TGTGCCAGCAGCCGCTCTGGGGGAGGTGACGGGGAGCTGTTTTTT.